This T cell receptor (beta chain) was recorded in a study of radiotherapy plus CTLA-4 blockade in lung cancer. On the study more broadly: Disease control was achieved by less than 40% of patients, and objective responses by 18%.

Clones were sequenced by immunoSEQ multiplex PCR, and TCRdb holds only the in-frame ones, with some missing. The data contain tens of thousands of clones, around four fifths of them singletons. Focal radiation and CTLA-4 blockade (ipilimumab) were tested in chemo-refractory metastatic non-small-cell lung cancer patients. The sequenced sample was peripheral blood, obtained from a patient treated with radiotherapy plus ipilimumab. The TCR comes from a human donor with non-small cell lung cancer that progressed on radiotherapy plus ipilimumab.

The CDR3 DNA is TGTGCCAGCAGCTTGCGATGGACTGATGTGGGCCAAGAGACCCAGTACTTC. It yields the protein CASSLRWTDVGQETQYF. This sequence joins TRBV5-4 and TRBJ2-5, with D possibly being TRBD2 (5 bases). The CDR3 has 17 amino acids. The ends were cut back, 1 base at V and 1 base at J, with 17 bases in the middle. Germline values: CDR1 SGHNT, CDR2 YYREEE (reference sequence). Complete variable domain (other parts from reference TRBV5-4 and TRBJ2-5): ETGVTQSPTHLIKTRGQQVTLRCSSQSGHNTVSWYQQALGQGPQFIFQYYREEENGRGNFPPRFSGLQFPNYSSELNVNALELDDSALYLCASSLRWTDVGQETQYFGPGTRLLVL.